This T cell receptor (beta chain) was found in a study of T cell clonality in common variable immunodeficiency. Study-wide results and caveats: Fewer deletions and N-nucleotide insertions were reportedly seen in common variable immunodeficiency TCR beta sequences. CVID patient heterogeneity limited repertoire-clinical complication correlations.

V lost 3 bases, J lost 5 bases, and 12 bases stayed unmatched. The V gene's germline CDR1 is SGDLS and CDR2 YYNGEE. The CDR3 consists of 16 residues. In its sample, this clone was seen many times. As yet, its antigen is unknown. Coverage ceases 3 residues before the CDR3 finishes, and the germline J gene fills in the end. Control and CVID samples contributed equal amounts of genomic DNA. Produced via immunoSEQ multiplex PCR; TCRdb's table is partial and in-frame only. The specimen has tens of thousands of clones, none found just once. The origin of this receptor is a person aged 18 to 70 in good health. Sequenced: peripheral blood mononuclear cells. V is TRBV9 and J is TRBJ2-7, with TRBD1 matching over 9 bases. The CDR3 here is CASSANPGQGGNEQYF. CDR3 DNA (partial): TGTGCCAGCAGCGCAAATCCGGGACAGGGTGGGAACGAG. Supplemented by reference TRBV9 and TRBJ2-7, the full variable domain reads DSGVTQTPKHLITATGQRVTLRCSPRSGDLSVYWYQQSLDQGLQFLIQYYNGEERAKGNILERFSAQQFPDLHSELNLSSLELGDSALYFCASSANPGQGGNEQYFGPGTRLTVT.